These T cell receptor beta chains were read from a single sample in a study of response to subunit inactivated influenza vaccine. A single record per CDR3 protein comes from TCRdb applying MiXCR to the RT-PCR reads. Among more than 200,000 distinct CDR3 sequences, 12% were seen once, and the ten largest hold 7.8%. The sequences come from non-naive T cells sorted from PBMCs, collected about 14 days before vaccination. The source of these receptors is a man between 50 and 59 years old who received an inactivated influenza vaccine. CDR3s leave out the opening cysteine and the closing phenylalanine or tryptophan. Fields, in order: CDR3 length, V gene, CDR3 protein.

cdr3_length: 10; v_call: TRBV20-1; cdr3_aa: SGAEMSYEQY
cdr3_length: 11; v_call: TRBV3-1; cdr3_aa: ASGAVGGYEQY
cdr3_length: 11; v_call: TRBV5-1; cdr3_aa: ASSLDRGRNPY
cdr3_length: 11; v_call: TRBV3-1; cdr3_aa: ATGGGLNTEAF
cdr3_length: 13; v_call: TRBV3-1; cdr3_aa: ASSHSISSGNTIY
cdr3_length: 14; v_call: TRBV20-1; cdr3_aa: SAAGVGRSGGNEQF
cdr3_length: 10; v_call: TRBV18; cdr3_aa: ASSVNQGEQY
cdr3_length: 13; v_call: TRBV5-1; cdr3_aa: ASSWGHQTNYGYT
cdr3_length: 12; v_call: TRBV7-2; cdr3_aa: ASSLYRQAAGYT
cdr3_length: 12; v_call: TRBV7-2; cdr3_aa: ASSFSGTPYEQY
cdr3_length: 14; v_call: TRBV10-3; cdr3_aa: AISDMGAGSNQPQH
cdr3_length: 13; v_call: TRBV12-3/TRBV12-4; cdr3_aa: ASSPGQVSNQPQH
cdr3_length: 11; v_call: TRBV29-1; cdr3_aa: RGGQGPTDTQY
cdr3_length: 13; v_call: TRBV15; cdr3_aa: ATSSTTGGDNEQF
cdr3_length: 11; v_call: TRBV7-2; cdr3_aa: ASSQGHRDTQY
cdr3_length: 10; v_call: TRBV15; cdr3_aa: ATSRDRNTIY
cdr3_length: 14; v_call: TRBV7-9; cdr3_aa: ASSVSVGVSYNEQF
cdr3_length: 12; v_call: TRBV5-1; cdr3_aa: ASSFQGYTDTQY
cdr3_length: 13; v_call: TRBV7-8; cdr3_aa: ASSLVQGHFGEQF
cdr3_length: 14; v_call: TRBV5-1; cdr3_aa: ASSPTSNRRGETQY
cdr3_length: 11; v_call: TRBV28; cdr3_aa: ASWSRAKNIQY
cdr3_length: 11; v_call: TRBV5-1; cdr3_aa: ASSFQGSEKLF
cdr3_length: 14; v_call: TRBV20-1; cdr3_aa: SAPPRTGDHYNEQF
cdr3_length: 12; v_call: TRBV4-3; cdr3_aa: ASSPDRGPYEQY
cdr3_length: 11; v_call: TRBV29-1; cdr3_aa: SVSGGGNQPQH
cdr3_length: 10; v_call: TRBV7-3; cdr3_aa: ASSLSDNEQF
cdr3_length: 11; v_call: TRBV2; cdr3_aa: ASSDHGGTEAF
cdr3_length: 13; v_call: TRBV6-2/TRBV6-3; cdr3_aa: ASSHPPVRNYEQY
cdr3_length: 18; v_call: TRBV5-1; cdr3_aa: ASSLGQVGTSGRSLNEQF
cdr3_length: 15; v_call: TRBV20-1; cdr3_aa: SARSSTGNANTGELF
cdr3_length: 13; v_call: TRBV12-3/TRBV12-4; cdr3_aa: ASSLGQISNQPQH
cdr3_length: 11; v_call: TRBV4-3; cdr3_aa: ASSVRQGTDYT
cdr3_length: 12; v_call: TRBV15; cdr3_aa: ATSSVRQNYEQY
cdr3_length: 12; v_call: TRBV7-2; cdr3_aa: ASSGPRRYNEQF
cdr3_length: 15; v_call: TRBV13; cdr3_aa: ASSQAAGGPFSYEQY
cdr3_length: 12; v_call: TRBV5-5; cdr3_aa: ASSTHRATDTQY
cdr3_length: 14; v_call: TRBV6-2/TRBV6-3; cdr3_aa: ASSYDRALAKNIQY
cdr3_length: 11; v_call: TRBV11-2; cdr3_aa: ASSLERLNEQF
cdr3_length: 15; v_call: TRBV5-1; cdr3_aa: ASSLVEGAPNVDGYT
cdr3_length: 14; v_call: TRBV25-1; cdr3_aa: ASSHTPRGRTDTQY
cdr3_length: 15; v_call: TRBV24-1; cdr3_aa: ATSGSRTGGFTDTQY
cdr3_length: 15; v_call: TRBV7-8; cdr3_aa: ASSLLSMGPRQGEQY
cdr3_length: 14; v_call: TRBV5-5; cdr3_aa: ASSWTPGQVGETQY
cdr3_length: 17; v_call: TRBV28; cdr3_aa: ASNYPIRTSGRAEDEQF
cdr3_length: 13; v_call: TRBV20-1; cdr3_aa: SASILGGEEETQY
cdr3_length: 15; v_call: TRBV3-1; cdr3_aa: ASSPRGGALIRETQY
cdr3_length: 14; v_call: TRBV7-9; cdr3_aa: ASSLKGGGAGETQY
cdr3_length: 13; v_call: TRBV20-1; cdr3_aa: SARLQGRPQYEQY
cdr3_length: 19; v_call: TRBV20-1; cdr3_aa: SARDWGSGQDPRKAPYEQY
cdr3_length: 15; v_call: TRBV6-5; cdr3_aa: ASSYSGGRYGANVLT
cdr3_length: 11; v_call: TRBV6-5; cdr3_aa: ASSSGIHEKLF
cdr3_length: 9; v_call: TRBV7-9; cdr3_aa: ASSQNKEQF
cdr3_length: 14; v_call: TRBV7-8; cdr3_aa: ASSRNRRDSNQPQH
cdr3_length: 13; v_call: TRBV7-2; cdr3_aa: ASSWTGGGGETQY
cdr3_length: 13; v_call: TRBV19; cdr3_aa: ASTPGRGPGNEQF
cdr3_length: 13; v_call: TRBV7-2; cdr3_aa: ASSLTHTSGNIQY
cdr3_length: 9; v_call: TRBV20-1; cdr3_aa: SVFQGSGYT